These 12 T cell receptor beta chains were all obtained from the same sample, sequenced in a study of cytomegalovirus exposure and HLA in healthy donors. Primers for the PCR totalled 60 Vbeta and 13 Jbeta. Clones were sequenced by immunoSEQ multiplex PCR, and TCRdb holds only the in-frame ones, with some missing. The profile covers 100,000 to 150,000 clones, with 70% to 80% appearing a single time and around 16% taken by the ten largest. Sequenced: PBMCs. These receptors were collected from a man aged 50 or older in good health and CMV-seropositive.

The CDR3 sequence: CASSDSVLNTEAFF. Here the CDR3 DNA reads TGTGCCAGCTCAGACAGCGTTTTGAACACTGAAGCTTTCTTT. The V call is TRBV18, the J call TRBJ1-1, with D perhaps TRBD1 (5 bases). The CDR3 sequence is 14 residues long. The germline V gene encodes CDR1 KGHSH and CDR2 LQKENI. Trimming removed 5 bases at V and 0 bases at J, with 10 bases between.

The V call is TRBV28, the J call TRBJ2-1, with D perhaps matching TRBD2 (5 bases). V lost 6 bases and J 2 bases, leaving 14 bases between the germline ends. CDR3 length equals 15 residues. CDR1 MDHEN and CDR2 SYDVKM come from the germline V gene. CDR3 DNA: TGTGCCAGCAGCCCTCTAGCCGAGACCTACAATGAGCAGTTCTTC. Protein sequence: CASSPLAETYNEQFF.

This clone came up a few times. The V call is TRBV29-1, the J call TRBJ2-1; possible D gene TRBD2, 6 bases. V lost 3 bases and J lost 9, with 9 bases in between. Germline lookup yields CDR1 SQVTM and CDR2 ANQGSEA. The CDR3 is made up of 11 amino acids. CDR3 sequence: CSVEWGGEQFF. The CDR3 nucleotides read TGCAGCGTTGAGTGGGGAGGTGAGCAGTTCTTC.

The chain links TRBV9 to TRBJ2-2; D unclear. Germline CDR1 reads SGDLS; CDR2 reads YYNGEE. The CDR3 is made up of 13 amino acids. V shed 3 bases and J shed 5 bases, with 8 bases lying between them. CDR3 region: CASSEHGTGELFF. CDR3 bases: TGTGCCAGCAGCGAACATGGTACCGGGGAGCTGTTTTTT.

This clone was seen a few times. The chain joins TRBV9 to TRBJ1-2, with a tentative D call TRBD1 (6 bases). The germline CDR1 and CDR2 sequences are SGDLS and YYNGEE. V lost 3 bases and J 3 bases, leaving 18 bases between the germline ends. The CDR3 runs to 16 residues. The CDR3 DNA follows: TGTGCCAGCAGCGCCCACAGGGAAGCCGACTACTATGGCTACACCTTC. Its protein product is CASSAHREADYYGYTF.

This clone has more than one count but fewer than ten. The chain employs TRBV5-1 and TRBJ1-1; 9 bases are a match to TRBD1. Germline-derived CDR1 and CDR2 are SGHRS and YFSETQ. The CDR3 contains 14 residues. Germline trimming cut 5 bases from V and 3 bases from J; bases unmatched to any gene: 5. The CDR3: CASSWDRVDTEAFF. The CDR3 DNA reads as TGCGCCAGCAGTTGGGACAGGGTCGACACTGAAGCTTTCTTT.

This clone was seen more than once but under ten times. The gene calls are TRBV4-3 and TRBJ2-1; 13 nucleotides align to TRBD2. The germline gives CDR1 LGHNA, CDR2 YSLEER. The CDR3 loop spans 17 amino acids. V shed 0 bases, J shed 7 bases, and the junction held 6 bases outside the gene matches. As DNA, the CDR3 is TGCGCCAGCAGCCAAGATCTCGGGACTAGCGGGGTAAATGAGCAGTTCTTC. Residues: CASSQDLGTSGVNEQFF.

This clone was seen more than once but under ten times. The chain combines TRBV28 with TRBJ1-4; possibly TRBD1 for D (6 bases). From germline, CDR1 is MDHEN and CDR2 SYDVKM. The CDR3 extends over 15 amino acids. V shed 7 bases and J shed 8 bases, with 20 bases lying between them. CDR3 residues: CASTMGGASTEKLFF. CDR3 DNA sequence: TGTGCCAGCACCATGGGGGGGGCAAGTACCGAAAAACTGTTTTTT. Based on the CDR3 plus reference TRBV28 and TRBJ1-4, the full variable domain is DVKVTQSSRYLVKRTGEKVFLECVQDMDHENMFWYRQDPGLGLRLIYFSYDVKMKEKGDIPEGYSVSREKKERFSLILESASTNQTSMYLCASTMGGASTEKLFFGSGTQLSVL.

The chain combines TRBV11-2 with TRBJ2-2; D gene uncertain. V was pared by 3 bases and J by 9 bases, with 8 bases between. CDR1 and CDR2 from the germline V gene are SGHAT and FQNNGV. This CDR3 contains 12 residues. The CDR3 coding sequence is TGTGCCAGCAGCTTTAGCATCAGGGAGCTGTTTTTT. Its protein product is CASSFSIRELFF.

The rearrangement links TRBV6-5 to TRBJ2-5; possibly TRBD1 for D (6 bases). The CDR3 sequence is 13 residues long. V dropped 7 bases and J dropped 2 bases, with 11 bases sitting between them. The germline V gene encodes CDR1 MNHEY and CDR2 SVGAGI. CDR3 amino acids: CASTLTGQETQYF. CDR3 DNA sequence: TGTGCCAGCACCTTGACAGGTCAAGAGACCCAGTACTTC.

The V call is TRBV7-8, the J call TRBJ2-7; 9 positions match TRBD2. Losses at the gene ends were 3 bases for V and 0 bases for J; bases not matched to a gene: 6. Per the germline V gene, CDR1 is SGHVS and CDR2 is FQNEAQ. The CDR3 contains 16 residues. The CDR3 region is CASSFSGGPSSYEQYF. For the CDR3, the DNA is TGTGCCAGCAGCTTTAGCGGGGGACCGAGCTCCTACGAGCAGTACTTC.

The chain uses TRBV5-1 and TRBJ2-5; D possibly corresponds to TRBD2 (5 bases). Germline V lookup: CDR1 SGHRS, CDR2 YFSETQ. V was trimmed by 4 bases and J by 1 base, leaving 8 bases between them. CDR3 length: 13 amino acids. CDR3: CASSPRVQETQYF. The CDR3 bases are TGCGCCAGCAGCCCGAGGGTCCAAGAGACCCAGTACTTC.